This TCR beta chain originates from a study of PD-1 and CTLA-4 blockade in melanoma. This clone showed up just once. Libraries were prepared by immunoSEQ multiplex PCR; TCRdb keeps only in-frame clonotypes and omits some of them. The data hold 28,000 or so clones, with less than 95% observed a single time. The CDR3 runs 16 residues. The germline V gene encodes CDR1 SNHLY and CDR2 FYNNEI. V gave up 6 bases and J gave up 1 base; unmatched junction bases: 6. The sequence came from a human donor with melanoma. Source: CD8+ T cells from peripheral blood, taken from a patient given anti-PD-1 treatment. The V and J genes are TRBV2 and TRBJ2-5; TRBD2 matches 12 bases. CDR3 region: CASRRLAGDLQETQYF. CDR3 in DNA: TGTGCCAGCAGGCGACTAGCGGGGGACCTCCAAGAGACCCAGTACTTC.